This T cell receptor beta chain originates from a study of blood T cell repertoires in COVID-19. Study details: Donors in the United States, Italy and Spain gave samples during acute or convalescent COVID-19. The analysed material was cDNA or gDNA that came from T cells, B-cell-depleted T cells, or PBMCs.

Per germline, CDR1 SNHLY and CDR2 FYNNEI. The J segment lost 7 bases and the V segment lost 6 bases, leaving 3 bases of the junction unmatched. This CDR3 region has 13 residues. Profiled with immunoSEQ multiplex PCR; TCRdb holds only in-frame clones, not every one. This sample has about 35,000 clones, with approximately 85% found just once. The sample was peripheral blood. This TCR derives from a man in his sixties with active or convalescent COVID-19. The chain is built from TRBV2 and TRBJ1-6; 7 bases fit TRBD1. DNA for the CDR3: TGTGCCAGCAGACGGACAGGAAATTCACCCCTCCACTTT. This codes for CASRRTGNSPLHF.